Listed below are T cell receptor beta chains from one sample, sequenced in a study of T cells in Graves' hyperthyroidism and ophthalmopathy. Each CDR3 protein gets one entry after TCRdb re-called the multiplex PCR reads with MiXCR. The sample contains around 600,000 distinct CDR3 sequences, 15% to 18% of which appear only once. The sample consisted of blood. The origin of the receptors is a woman aged 25 to 39 with Graves' hyperthyroidism. Each CDR3 is given with its conserved first and last residue. The order of the fields is J gene, D gene, V gene, clone size, CDR3 protein, CDR3 DNA. A D gene is named only where the DNA matches it firmly. Clone size, where shown, is once, few, many, or a class for clones that have expanded.

>TRBJ2-1|TRBD2|TRBV6-1|-
CASRGLNSGYNEQFF
TGTGCCAGCAGGGGCTTGAATAGCGGGTACAATGAGCAGTTCTTC
>TRBJ2-1|-|TRBV28|many
CASSLRRGSYNEQFF
TGTGCCAGCAGTTTGAGGCGGGGCTCCTACAATGAGCAGTTCTTC
>TRBJ2-1|-|TRBV3-1|-
CASSQDGMLLDEQFF
TGTGCCAGCAGCCAGGACGGGATGCTGCTTGATGAGCAGTTCTTC
>TRBJ1-4|-|TRBV6-1|-
CASSEYRTNEKLFF
TGTGCCAGCAGTGAATACAGGACTAATGAAAAACTGTTTTTT
>TRBJ2-1|TRBD2|TRBV20-1|many
CSARDSTSGRGSSYNEQFF
TGCAGTGCGAGAGATTCGACTAGCGGGAGGGGAAGCTCCTACAATGAGCAGTTCTTC
>TRBJ1-1|-|TRBV3-1|many
CASSQKDGNTEAFF
TGTGCCAGCAGCCAAAAGGACGGGAACACTGAAGCTTTCTTT
>TRBJ2-7|-|TRBV7-6|many
CASSPGGTSDFSYEQYF
TGTGCCAGCAGCCCGGGTGGCACTAGTGACTTCTCCTACGAGCAGTACTTC
>TRBJ1-2|TRBD1|TRBV5-1|-
CASSQPRGGGQEVDYGYTF
TGCGCCAGCAGCCAGCCCCGCGGGGGGGGACAGGAGGTCGACTATGGCTACACCTTC
>TRBJ2-3|-|TRBV28|many
CASNRERTDTQYF
TGTGCCAGCAACCGGGAGAGGACAGATACGCAGTATTTT
>TRBJ2-3|-|TRBV5-1|many
CASKRATDTQYF
TGCGCCAGCAAAAGGGCCACAGATACGCAGTATTTT
>TRBJ2-3|-|TRBV6-5|-
CASSYYRGTDTQYF
TGTGCCAGCAGTTATTATAGGGGCACAGATACGCAGTATTTT
>TRBJ1-2|-|TRBV27|-
CASRGGNGYTF
TGTGCCAGCAGGGGAGGGAATGGCTACACCTTC
>TRBJ2-7|-|TRBV3-1|many
CASSQDGKVLTYEQYF
TGTGCCAGCAGCCAAGATGGGAAGGTGCTGACCTACGAGCAGTACTTC
>TRBJ1-1|-|TRBV5-1|many
CASSLLRQNTEAFF
TGCGCCAGCAGCTTGTTACGGCAGAACACTGAAGCTTTCTTT
>TRBJ2-1|TRBD2|TRBV24-1|many
CATSRNLPGTRGEQFF
TGTGCCACCAGCCGGAACTTACCCGGGACTAGAGGTGAGCAGTTCTTC
>TRBJ2-5|-|TRBV19|few
CASSASFKETQYF
TGTGCCAGTAGTGCGTCCTTTAAAGAGACCCAGTACTTC
>TRBJ1-1|-|TRBV11-2|few
CASSPINALNTEAFF
TGTGCCAGCAGCCCCATCAATGCTTTAAACACTGAAGCTTTCTTT
>TRBJ2-5|-|TRBV7-2|many
CASSPTVGGYQYF
TGTGCCAGCAGCCCGACAGTTGGAGGTTACCAGTACTTC
>TRBJ2-1|TRBD1|TRBV9|-
CASSRGQGPYEQFF
TGTGCCAGCAGTAGAGGACAGGGGCCCTATGAGCAGTTCTTC
>TRBJ2-1|-|TRBV18|many
CASSLSSTGYNEQFF
TGTGCCAGCTCACTATCAAGTACTGGGTACAATGAGCAGTTCTTC
>TRBJ2-5|TRBD2|TRBV11-2|-
CASSLSLAGGEETQYF
TGTGCCAGCAGCTTATCACTAGCGGGAGGAGAAGAGACCCAGTACTTC
>TRBJ1-3|-|TRBV10-3|-
CAISVRANSGNTIYF
TGTGCCATCAGTGTAAGGGCAAACTCTGGAAACACCATATATTTT
>TRBJ2-7|-|TRBV4-2|-
CASSQEGGTYEQYF
TGTGCCAGCAGCCAAGAGGGCGGGACCTACGAGCAGTACTTC
>TRBJ1-2|TRBD1|TRBV9|few
CASSSAGTGGTGYTF
TGTGCCAGCAGTTCAGCCGGGACAGGGGGAACGGGCTACACCTTC
>TRBJ1-1|-|TRBV7-2|-
CTSSPDRLNTEAFF
TGTACCAGCAGCCCTGACAGGTTGAACACTGAAGCTTTCTTT
>TRBJ1-5|-|TRBV12-3/TRBV12-4|few
CASSFLRGNQPQHF
TGTGCCAGCAGTTTTTTAAGGGGCAATCAGCCCCAGCATTTT
>TRBJ2-3|TRBD1|TRBV11-2|many
CASSLEGAGGGADTQYF
TGTGCCAGCAGCTTAGAAGGGGCAGGGGGCGGCGCAGATACGCAGTATTTT
>TRBJ2-7|TRBD2|TRBV7-2|once
CASSFASGGTYEQYF
TGTGCCAGCAGCTTCGCTAGCGGGGGGACCTACGAGCAGTACTTC
>TRBJ2-5|-|TRBV7-3|-
CASSLARAEESQETQYF
TGTGCCAGCAGCTTGGCGCGGGCGGAGGAGTCCCAAGAGACCCAGTACTTC
>TRBJ2-7|-|TRBV11-3|many
CASSLSTAYEQYF
TGTGCCAGCAGCTTATCGACAGCTTACGAGCAGTACTTC
>TRBJ2-7|TRBD1|TRBV10-3|few
CAIRGQGFIYEQYF
TGTGCCATCAGGGGACAGGGGTTTATCTACGAGCAGTACTTC
>TRBJ1-1|-|TRBV27|many
CASSSVRGDTEAFF
TGTGCCAGCAGTTCAGTTAGGGGGGACACTGAAGCTTTCTTT
>TRBJ1-2|-|TRBV30|many
CAWSVGEYYGYTF
TGTGCCTGGAGTGTTGGAGAATACTATGGCTACACCTTC
>TRBJ2-5|-|TRBV6-1|-
CASSMAWETQYF
TGTGCCAGCTCGATGGCCTGGGAGACCCAGTACTTC
>TRBJ1-3|TRBD1|TRBV5-1|many
CASSLGGTASGNTIYF
TGCGCCAGCAGCTTGGGGGGGACAGCCTCTGGAAACACCATATATTTT
>TRBJ2-1|-|TRBV5-1|-
CASSPGAGDLNEQFF
TGCGCCAGCAGCCCTGGGGCAGGGGATTTGAATGAGCAGTTCTTC
>TRBJ1-2|TRBD1|TRBV28|many
CASNPGQGDGYTF
TGTGCCAGCAATCCGGGACAGGGCGATGGCTACACCTTC
>TRBJ1-1|-|TRBV12-3/TRBV12-4|many
CASSLRVPNTEAFF
TGTGCCAGCAGTTTAAGAGTTCCTAACACTGAAGCTTTCTTT
>TRBJ2-3|TRBD2|TRBV20-1|many
CSASSLAGARRTDTQYF
TGCAGTGCTAGTTCCCTAGCGGGAGCCCGACGCACAGATACGCAGTATTTT
>TRBJ2-4|TRBD2|TRBV12-3/TRBV12-4|many
CASSFSGEENIQYF
TGTGCCAGCAGTTTTAGCGGGGAAGAAAACATTCAGTACTTC
>TRBJ2-7|TRBD1|TRBV11-1|-
CASSRSGTGGSEQYF
TGTGCCAGCAGCCGGTCCGGGACAGGGGGATCCGAGCAGTACTTC
>TRBJ2-7|-|TRBV6-2/TRBV6-3|many
CASSYSTRLSYEQYF
TGTGCCAGCAGTTACTCGACTCGGCTATCCTACGAGCAGTACTTC
>TRBJ2-1|TRBD1|TRBV20-1|many
CSAREGQPSSYNEQFF
TGCAGTGCTAGAGAGGGACAGCCAAGCTCCTACAATGAGCAGTTCTTC
>TRBJ2-1|TRBD2|TRBV2|-
CASTGTSFYNEQFF
TGTGCCAGCACCGGGACTAGCTTCTACAATGAGCAGTTCTTC
>TRBJ1-1|-|TRBV3-1|-
CASSQDPGAEAFF
TGTGCCAGCAGCCAAGACCCGGGGGCTGAAGCTTTCTTT